This entry lists 27 T cell receptor beta chains sequenced from one sample in a study of T cell responses to AZD1222 COVID-19 vaccine. The protocol was immunoSEQ multiplex PCR, while the TCRdb copy is restricted to in-frame clones and leaves out a portion. The table records about 160,000 clones, approximately 94% of them present only once. Sequencing used peripheral blood, obtained 28 days after the second AZD1222 dose. Receptor source: an adult who received the AZD1222 COVID-19 vaccine.

In this sample, this clone turned up once. J is TRBJ1-3 and V is TRBV27; D gene uncertain. The CDR3 is 15 residues long. Deletions cut 6 bases from V and 4 bases from J, with 16 bases between. CDR1 MNHEY and CDR2 SMNVEV come from the germline V gene (reference sequence). This chain's CDR3 is CASRWSAGSGNTIYF. CDR3 DNA sequence: TGTGCCAGCAGATGGTCGGCGGGCTCCGGAAACACCATATATTTT.

This clone was seen a single time. The V call is TRBV24-1, the J call TRBJ2-1, with D possibly matching TRBD1 (6 bases). V shed 1 base and J shed 14 bases, with 11 bases lying between them. Germline lookup yields CDR1 KGHDR and CDR2 SFDVKD. The CDR3 length is 12 residues. The CDR3 sequence: CATSDFGQNKFF. The CDR3 DNA reads as TGTGCCACCAGTGATTTTGGACAGAATAAGTTCTTC.

The chain has TRBV6-1 and TRBJ2-4, with 8 bases fitting TRBD2. Germline V gene lookup returns CDR1 MNHNS and CDR2 SASEGT. This CDR3 region has 17 residues. Trimming took 0 bases from V and 3 from J; bases not matched to a gene: 7. CDR3 bases: TGTGCCAGCAGTGAAGCAGGTAGCGGGGCGGTCAAAAACATTCAGTACTTC. It is translated as CASSEAGSGAVKNIQYF.

The rearrangement joins TRBV3-1 (or the pseudogene TRBV3-2) to TRBJ1-1; D is undetermined. This CDR3 has 13 amino acids. Per germline, CDR1 LGHDT and CDR2 YNNKEL (reference sequence). The V end was cut by 3 bases, the J end by 1 base, with 6 bases between. The CDR3 DNA follows: TGTGCCAGCAGCCAGTCCGGGAACACTGAAGCTTTCTTT. Translating it yields CASSQSGNTEAFF.

Notes on this clone: One junction end does not reproduce the germline sequence, and a read error may be involved. The gene calls are TRBV6-1 and TRBJ1-4; 9 bases are shared with TRBD1. The CDR3 consists of 15 residues. Per germline, CDR1 MNHNS and CDR2 SASEGT. CDR3 in amino acids: CASREAGTGREKLFF. The DNA of the CDR3 is TGTGCCAGCAGGGAAGCCGGGACAGGGCGGGAAAAACTGTTTTTT.

The chain links TRBV28 to TRBJ1-6; no clear D. This CDR3 is 14 amino acids long. Germline values: CDR1 MDHEN, CDR2 SYDVKM. Deletions cut 3 bases from V and 9 bases from J, with 12 bases between. The CDR3 reads CASSFGEPGSPLHF. CDR3 nucleotides: TGTGCCAGCAGTTTTGGGGAGCCGGGTTCACCCCTCCACTTT.

The chain has TRBV4-1 and TRBJ1-2, with D unclear. CDR3 size: 11 residues. Germline assignment: CDR1 MGHRA and CDR2 YSYEKL. Trimming pared 5 bases from V and 7 bases from J, leaving 8 bases between. The CDR3 nucleotides read TGCGCCAGCAGCTTCCCGGGTGGCTACACCTTC. Its protein product is CASSFPGGYTF.

The chain uses TRBV6-6 and TRBJ1-2; D is undetermined. The CDR3 extends over 12 amino acids. The V gene's germline CDR1 is MNHNY and CDR2 SVGAGI (reference sequence). The V end lost 2 bases, the J end lost 4 bases, and 5 bases lay between the germline ends. The CDR3 region is CASSYDFYGYTF. The CDR3 DNA reads TGTGCCAGCAGTTACGATTTCTATGGCTACACCTTC.

The chain combines TRBV3-1 (or the pseudogene TRBV3-2) with TRBJ2-2, with TRBD2 as a possible D gene (5 bases). Germline V gives CDR1 LGHDT, CDR2 YNNKEL (reference sequence). This CDR3 is built from 14 residues. Trimming removed 1 base at V and 4 bases at J, with 7 bases between. The CDR3 reads CASSQARVTGELFF. The CDR3 DNA is TGTGCCAGCAGCCAAGCGAGGGTCACCGGGGAGCTGTTTTTT.

The chain recombines TRBV28 with TRBJ1-3, with 11 positions matching TRBD1. The J segment lost 1 base and the V segment lost 5 bases, leaving 4 bases of the junction unmatched. The CDR3 sequence is 16 residues long. The germline CDR1 and CDR2 sequences are MDHEN and SYDVKM. CDR3 loop: CASSPDRGQSGNTIYF. The DNA for the CDR3 is TGTGCCAGCAGTCCGGACAGGGGGCAGTCTGGAAACACCATATATTTT.

The J gene is TRBJ2-7, the V gene TRBV4-3, with 10 positions matching TRBD2. CDR1 and CDR2 (germline): LGHNA, YSLEER. The CDR3 length is 13 residues. Trimming cost V 4 bases and J 7 bases; bases outside gene matches: 4. The CDR3 bases are TGCGCCAGCAGCCGCAAGCGGGAGGGGGAGCAGTACTTC. Its translation is CASSRKREGEQYF.

This rearrangement joins TRBV15 to TRBJ2-1; D is undetermined. Trimming removed 0 bases from V and 6 bases from J, with 15 bases in between. Germline CDR1 and CDR2: LNHNV and YYDKDF (reference sequence). This CDR3 contains 16 residues. CDR3 coding DNA: TGTGCCACCAGCAGAGATCGGCGTCCATTGAGCAATGAGCAGTTCTTC. Residues: CATSRDRRPLSNEQFF.

V usage is TRBV7-9 and J usage is TRBJ2-3, with D perhaps matching TRBD1 (7 bases). CDR1 SEHNR and CDR2 FQNEAQ come from the germline V gene (reference sequence). Trimming cost V 5 bases and J 0 bases, with 24 bases left between them. The CDR3 is 19 residues long. CDR3 loop: CASSGGTVVSTSSTDTQYF. CDR3 in DNA: TGTGCCAGCAGCGGCGGGACAGTGGTATCGACTTCTAGCACAGATACGCAGTATTTT.

The chain employs TRBV11-3 and TRBJ2-3; D gene ambiguous. The germline CDR1 and CDR2 sequences are SGHNT and YENEEA. V lost 3 bases and J lost 0, with 10 bases in between. CDR3 length: 15 amino acids. The CDR3, as DNA: TGTGCCAGCAGCTTGTTACTTACTAGCACAGATACGCAGTATTTT. Protein sequence: CASSLLLTSTDTQYF.

The chain has TRBV5-1 and TRBJ2-1; 11 bases map to TRBD2. The J segment lost 4 bases and the V segment lost 0 bases, leaving 6 bases of the junction unmatched. Germline values: CDR1 SGHRS, CDR2 YFSETQ. The CDR3 runs to 17 residues. The CDR3 loop reads CASSLVASGRQYNEQFF. DNA of the CDR3: TGCGCCAGCAGCTTGGTGGCTAGCGGGAGGCAGTACAATGAGCAGTTCTTC.

This chain joins TRBV11-3 and TRBJ2-2; possibly TRBD2 for D (5 bases). Per the germline V gene, CDR1 is SGHNT and CDR2 is YENEEA. V lost 5 bases and J lost 6, with 7 bases in between. This CDR3 comprises 12 residues. Here the CDR3 DNA reads TGTGCCAGCAGCGTAGCGCCCGGGGAGCTGTTTTTT. This sequence encodes CASSVAPGELFF.

V gene TRBV7-8 combines with J gene TRBJ1-4; 10 bases are a match to TRBD1. Trimming cost V 5 bases and J 4 bases; bases outside gene matches: 13. CDR1 is SGHVS and CDR2 is FQNEAQ in the germline V gene. The CDR3 spans 18 residues. CDR3 in amino acids: CASSRTDRGKGLNEKLFF. The CDR3 DNA reads as TGTGCCAGCAGCCGTACGGACAGGGGGAAGGGGCTTAATGAAAAACTGTTTTTT.

The rearrangement uses TRBV28 and TRBJ2-5; D is possibly TRBD1 (5 bases). Germline V gene data show CDR1 as MDHEN and CDR2 as SYDVKM. The CDR3 loop spans 15 amino acids. V lost 6 bases, J lost 4 bases, and 18 bases lay in between. CDR3 sequence: CASSQNRWSGETQYF. CDR3 sequence (DNA): TGTGCCAGCAGCCAAAACAGGTGGTCAGGAGAGACCCAGTACTTC.

V usage is TRBV4-1 and J usage is TRBJ2-5, with D possibly TRBD2 on 7 matching bases. This CDR3 has 15 residues. Germline lookup yields CDR1 MGHRA and CDR2 YSYEKL. Trimming cost V 3 bases and J 4 bases, with 15 bases left between them. CDR3 coding DNA: TGCGCCAGCAGCCACCCCGGACAGCGGGGAGAGACCCAGTACTTC. It yields the protein CASSHPGQRGETQYF.

The CDR3 DNA sequence: TGTGCCAGCAGTCCGTTAGCTCCTTTCGAGCAGTACTTC. Its translation is CASSPLAPFEQYF. The chain couples TRBV28 to TRBJ2-7; no definite D call. Trimming took 5 bases from V and 6 from J, leaving 14 bases between them. CDR1 and CDR2 (germline): MDHEN, SYDVKM. The CDR3 loop spans 13 amino acids.

This clone was observed a handful of times. The genes are TRBV4-1 and TRBJ1-2, with 10 bases identical to TRBD1. Germline assignment: CDR1 MGHRA and CDR2 YSYEKL. V lost 1 base and J lost 4; bases outside the gene matches: 9. The CDR3 contains 17 residues. The CDR3 loop is CASSQGQGASKFYGYTF. CDR3 nucleotide sequence: TGCGCCAGCAGCCAAGGACAGGGGGCTTCAAAATTCTATGGCTACACCTTC.

This chain joins TRBV18 and TRBJ2-2; perhaps TRBD1 as D (6 bases). V was trimmed by 0 bases and J by 0 bases, leaving 17 bases between them. CDR1 and CDR2 (germline): KGHSH, LQKENI. The length of the CDR3 is 19 residues. CDR3 in DNA: TGTGCCAGCTCACCACCGTTTACGGGACACTCATCGAACACCGGGGAGCTGTTTTTT. It translates to CASSPPFTGHSSNTGELFF.

The rearrangement uses TRBV6-1 and TRBJ1-5; D not resolved. V lost 4 bases and J lost 0, with 13 bases in between. The CDR3 spans 16 residues. Germline loops: CDR1 MNHNS, CDR2 SASEGT. In DNA form, the CDR3 reads TGTGCCAGCAGTGCATCGGTGGCTTATAGCAATCAGCCCCAGCATTTT. Residues: CASSASVAYSNQPQHF.

V usage is TRBV4-3 and J usage is TRBJ2-5; 7 bases line up with TRBD2. The CDR3 is made up of 15 amino acids. V lost 4 bases to trimming and J lost 0 bases; unmatched junction nucleotides: 5. Germline values: CDR1 LGHNA, CDR2 YSLEER. The CDR3 loop reads CASSLTSDHQETQYF. The DNA of the CDR3 is TGCGCCAGCAGCCTAACTAGCGACCACCAAGAGACCCAGTACTTC.

This clone is a singleton in its sample. The chain uses TRBV30 and TRBJ1-6; 10 bases map to TRBD1. The J segment lost 0 bases and the V segment lost 5 bases, leaving 4 bases of the junction unmatched. This CDR3 has 16 amino acids. Germline CDR1 GTSNPN, CDR2 SVGIG (reference sequence). CDR3 bases: TGTGCCTGGGCACGGACAGGGGGCTCCTATAATTCACCCCTCCACTTT. This codes for CAWARTGGSYNSPLHF.

The chain links TRBV12-3 or TRBV12-4 to TRBJ1-4; no firm D call. The CDR3 contains 13 residues. The V and J ends lost 6 bases and 8 bases respectively, with 13 bases between them. The CDR3 reads CASSLYFGEKLFF. The CDR3 bases are TGTGCCAGCAGCCTTTACTTTGGCGAAAAACTGTTTTTT.

The chain couples TRBV3-1 (or the pseudogene TRBV3-2) to TRBJ1-1, with D perhaps matching TRBD1 (5 bases). The CDR3 runs to 13 residues. The V and J ends lost 0 bases and 7 bases respectively, with 9 bases between them. The germline V gene encodes CDR1 LGHDT and CDR2 YNNKEL (reference sequence). The CDR3 DNA is TGTGCCAGCAGCCAAGATATCAGGGTTGAAGCTTTCTTT. Amino acid sequence: CASSQDIRVEAFF.